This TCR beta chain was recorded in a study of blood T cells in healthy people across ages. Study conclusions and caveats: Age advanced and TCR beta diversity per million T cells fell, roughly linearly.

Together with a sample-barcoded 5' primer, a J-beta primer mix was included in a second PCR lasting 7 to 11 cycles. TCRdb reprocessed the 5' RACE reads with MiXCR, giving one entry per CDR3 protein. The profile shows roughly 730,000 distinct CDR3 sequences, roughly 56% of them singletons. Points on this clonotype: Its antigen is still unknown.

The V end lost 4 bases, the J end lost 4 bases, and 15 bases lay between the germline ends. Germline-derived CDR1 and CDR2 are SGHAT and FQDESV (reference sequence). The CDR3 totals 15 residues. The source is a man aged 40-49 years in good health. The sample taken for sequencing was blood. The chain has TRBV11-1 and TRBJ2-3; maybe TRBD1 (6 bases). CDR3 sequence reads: CASSYRTARPDTQYF. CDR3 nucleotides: TGTGCCAGCAGCTATCGGACAGCTCGACCAGATACGCAGTATTTT.